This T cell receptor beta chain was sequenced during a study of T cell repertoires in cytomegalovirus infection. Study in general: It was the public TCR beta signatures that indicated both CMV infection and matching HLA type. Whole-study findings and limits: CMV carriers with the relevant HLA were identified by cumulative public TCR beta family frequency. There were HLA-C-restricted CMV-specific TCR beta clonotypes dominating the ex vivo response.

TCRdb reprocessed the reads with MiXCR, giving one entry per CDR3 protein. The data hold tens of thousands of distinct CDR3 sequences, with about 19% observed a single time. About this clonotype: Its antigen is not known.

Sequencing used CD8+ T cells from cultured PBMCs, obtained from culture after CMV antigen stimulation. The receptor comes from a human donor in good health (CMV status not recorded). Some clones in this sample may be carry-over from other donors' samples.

CDR3 residues: CASSPRTGDTEAFF. CDR3 nucleotides: TGTGCCAGCAGTCCTAGGACCGGCGACACTGAAGCTTTCTTT. The rearrangement uses TRBV6-1 and TRBJ1-1; D gene uncertain. CDR1 is MNHNS and CDR2 is SASEGT in the germline V gene. The CDR3 has 14 amino acids. Trimming shortened V by 5 bases and J by 3 bases, and 13 bases separated the two germline ends.